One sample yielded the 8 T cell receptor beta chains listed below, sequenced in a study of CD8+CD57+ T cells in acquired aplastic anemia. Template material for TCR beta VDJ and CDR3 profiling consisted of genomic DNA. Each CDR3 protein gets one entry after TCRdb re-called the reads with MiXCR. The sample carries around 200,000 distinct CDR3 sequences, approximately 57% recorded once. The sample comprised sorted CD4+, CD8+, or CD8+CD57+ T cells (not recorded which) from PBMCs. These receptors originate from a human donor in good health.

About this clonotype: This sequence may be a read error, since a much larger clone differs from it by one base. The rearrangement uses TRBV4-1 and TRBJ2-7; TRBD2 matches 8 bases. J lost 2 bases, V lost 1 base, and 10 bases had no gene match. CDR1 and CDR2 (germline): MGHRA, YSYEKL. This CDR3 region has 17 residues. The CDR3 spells CASSQVVSGTRTYEQYF. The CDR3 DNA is TGCGCCAGCAGCCAAGTCGTGTCGGGGACTAGGACCTACGAGCAGTACTTC.

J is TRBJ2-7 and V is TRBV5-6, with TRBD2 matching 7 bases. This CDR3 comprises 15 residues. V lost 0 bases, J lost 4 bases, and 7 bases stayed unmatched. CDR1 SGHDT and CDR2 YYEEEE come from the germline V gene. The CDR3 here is CASSLAGGNQYEQYF. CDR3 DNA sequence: TGTGCCAGCAGCTTGGCGGGGGGTAATCAATACGAGCAGTACTTC.

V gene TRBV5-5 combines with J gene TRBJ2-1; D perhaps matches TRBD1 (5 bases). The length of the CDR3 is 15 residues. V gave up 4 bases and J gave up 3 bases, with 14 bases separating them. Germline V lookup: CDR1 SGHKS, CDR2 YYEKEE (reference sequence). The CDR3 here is CASSRGRERYNEQFF. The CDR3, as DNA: TGTGCCAGCAGCCGAGGCAGGGAACGCTACAATGAGCAGTTCTTC.

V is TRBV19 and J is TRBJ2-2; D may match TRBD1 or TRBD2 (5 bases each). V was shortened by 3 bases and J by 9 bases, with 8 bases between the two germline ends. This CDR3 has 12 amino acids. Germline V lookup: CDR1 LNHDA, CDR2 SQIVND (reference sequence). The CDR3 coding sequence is TGTGCCAGTAGTATCGGGGCTCGGGAGCTGTTTTTT. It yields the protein CASSIGARELFF.

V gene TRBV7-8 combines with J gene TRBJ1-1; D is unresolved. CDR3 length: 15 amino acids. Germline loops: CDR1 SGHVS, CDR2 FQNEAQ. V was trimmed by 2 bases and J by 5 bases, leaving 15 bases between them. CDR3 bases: TGTGCCAGCAGCTTAATGGGGAGTTTGGGGACTGAAGCTTTCTTT. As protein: CASSLMGSLGTEAFF.

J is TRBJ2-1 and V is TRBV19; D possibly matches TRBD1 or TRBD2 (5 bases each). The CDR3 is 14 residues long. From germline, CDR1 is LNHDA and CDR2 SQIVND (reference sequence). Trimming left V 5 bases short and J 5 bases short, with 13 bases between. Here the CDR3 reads CASSVKRDHNEQFF. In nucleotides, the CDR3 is TGTGCCAGTAGTGTAAAACGGGACCACAATGAGCAGTTCTTC.

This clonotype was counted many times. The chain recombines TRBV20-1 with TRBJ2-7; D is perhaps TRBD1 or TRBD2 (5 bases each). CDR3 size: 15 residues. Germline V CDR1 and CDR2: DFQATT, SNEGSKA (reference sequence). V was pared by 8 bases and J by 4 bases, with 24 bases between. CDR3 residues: CSSGSDGTPFYEQYF. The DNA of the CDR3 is TGCAGTTCAGGCTCCGACGGGACGCCCTTTTACGAGCAGTACTTC.

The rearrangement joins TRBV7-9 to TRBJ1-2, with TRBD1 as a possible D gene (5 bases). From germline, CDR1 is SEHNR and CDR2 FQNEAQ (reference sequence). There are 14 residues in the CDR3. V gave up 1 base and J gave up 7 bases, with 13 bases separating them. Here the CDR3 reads CASSLVSGAAGYTF. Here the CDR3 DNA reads TGTGCCAGCAGCTTAGTGTCCGGGGCAGCTGGCTACACCTTC.